This T cell receptor beta chain was profiled in a study of blood T cell repertoires in COVID-19. Study information: Material from acute and convalescent COVID-19 was sourced from the United States, Italy and Spain. The cDNA or gDNA used as material had been derived from T cells, B-cell-depleted T cells, or PBMCs.

Germline assignment: CDR1 SGHAT and CDR2 FQNNGV. CDR3 length: 14 amino acids. V shed 5 bases and J 5 bases; nucleotides not matched to a gene: 8. As handled by the study authors: Nucleated cell counts were estimated from reference gene primer amplification. Profiling relied on immunoSEQ multiplex PCR, and the TCRdb table lists in-frame clones only, not all of them. That table gives V, J and clone size, and the DNA gave D and trimming. The sample yields approximately 310,000 clones, approximately 89% seen once. Sequences were obtained from peripheral blood. This receptor was obtained from a woman aged 50 to 60 who had recovered from COVID-19. The chain combines TRBV11-2 with TRBJ2-5, with 7 positions matching TRBD1. CDR3 residues: CASSTRQGEETQYF. CDR3 nucleotides: TGTGCCAGCAGCACCCGACAGGGTGAGGAGACCCAGTACTTC.